This TCR beta chain was identified in a study of CD8+ T cells in alopecia areata. Broader study findings: A large proportion of expanded lesional clones were detected persisting in scalp and blood during tofacitinib. The presence of one nonresponder keeps the tie between baseline CD8+ expansion and response uncertain.

Treatment: oral pan-JAK inhibitor, 5-10 mg twice daily. RNA extraction and reverse transcription yielded cDNA as sequencing template. Only in-frame clones appear in the TCRdb table, and some are missing; sequencing was by immunoSEQ multiplex PCR. The table lists around 210,000 clones, 64% of them singletons, with more than 3.5% in the top ten. For this clone: Its antigen is undetermined. The same CDR3 can be traced to other DNA sequences in this sample.

The CDR3 loop spans 12 amino acids. The trim removed 0 bases at V and 4 bases at J, leaving 0 bases unmatched. Germline CDR1 GTSNPN, CDR2 SVGIG (reference sequence). The genes are TRBV30 and TRBJ2-7, with 7 bases lining up with TRBD1. This TCR came from a human donor with alopecia areata. The material sequenced was CD4+ T cells sorted from blood, taken at week 4, from a patient treated with tofacitinib. CDR3 nucleotide sequence: TGTGCCTGGAGTGTCAGGGGGTACGAGCAGTACTTC. Translated: CAWSVRGYEQYF.